Detailed here is one TCR beta chain. Its target is unknown. Per germline, CDR1 MNHNY and CDR2 SVGAGI (reference sequence). The CDR3 extends over 14 amino acids. Every individual CD8+ T cell subset underwent sorting in triplicate at 270,000 or so cells apiece. Among CD8+ T cells, naive ones were CD45RO-CCR7+CD27+CD95-. This record belongs to a study of CXCR3-negative and CXCR3-positive naive CD8 T cells. Findings of the study overall: Diversity ran similarly high across both naive subsets but far lower in memory CD8+ cells. CXCR3-negative and CXCR3-positive naive cells shared comparable TRBV-TRBJ usage, but memory cells did not.

TRB cDNA libraries were made by UMI-labeled 5' RACE. For each CDR3 protein, TCRdb gives one entry from its re-call of the 5' RACE reads, without DNA. This table lists 100,000 or so distinct CDR3 sequences. The sample comprised naive CXCR3- CD8+ T cells from blood. Subset specified: CD45RO-CCR7+CD27+CD95- naive CD8+ T cells lacking CXCR3 (TNR3-). The chain has TRBV6-6 and TRBJ2-1. The clonotype originates from a human donor in good health. Some clones in this sample may be carry-over from other donors' samples. The CDR3 region is CASSSRGSDNEQFF.